One sample yielded the 26 T cell receptor beta chains listed below, sequenced in a study of blood T cell repertoires in COVID-19. Some clones are missing from TCRdb's copy, which holds only in-frame ones; the method was immunoSEQ multiplex PCR. Of 150,000 to 200,000 clones listed, approximately 83% are singletons. What was sequenced was peripheral blood. The source of these receptors is a woman of 80 years or more with active or convalescent COVID-19.

This clone was counted only a few times. The rearrangement links TRBV21-1 to TRBJ2-5; the listed D gene, TRBD2, was not tested against the DNA. TRBV21-1 is noted as a pseudogene. This CDR3 has 13 amino acids. The DNA for the CDR3 is TGTGCCAGCAGCGCCCGGTCGGGAGAGACCCAGTACTTC. This gives the protein CASSARSGETQYF.

The V and J genes are TRBV6-5 and TRBJ1-2, with 7 bases that match TRBD1. The V segment lost 6 bases and the J segment 6 bases; nucleotides outside the gene matches: 10. Germline CDR1 is MNHEY and CDR2 is SVGAGI. This CDR3 comprises 14 residues. CDR3 region: CASSLNDRADGYTF. CDR3 bases: TGTGCCAGCAGCCTTAATGACAGGGCGGATGGCTACACCTTC.

A single count supports this clone. The chain joins TRBV5-4 to TRBJ2-1, with a tentative D call TRBD1 (6 bases). The CDR3 has 13 residues. V was pared by 2 bases and J by 6 bases, with 9 bases between. Germline CDR1 reads SGHNT; CDR2 reads YYREEE (reference sequence). CDR3 amino acids: CASSFGQSNEQFF. The CDR3 DNA follows: TGTGCCAGCAGCTTCGGACAGAGCAATGAGCAGTTCTTC.

The chain combines TRBV10-2 with TRBJ2-3; weak D call: TRBD2 (6 bases). CDR1 and CDR2 (germline): WSHSY, SAAADI. This CDR3 is built from 14 residues. The ends were cut back, 7 bases at V and 0 bases at J, with 11 bases in the middle. The CDR3 reads CASKEGQSTDTQYF. The DNA for the CDR3 is TGCGCCAGCAAGGAGGGGCAAAGCACAGATACGCAGTATTTT.

The rearrangement joins TRBV25-1 to TRBJ1-2; maybe TRBD1 (6 bases). Germline CDR1 is MGHDK and CDR2 is SYGVNS. The CDR3 loop spans 14 amino acids. V gave up 5 bases and J gave up 4 bases, with 14 bases separating them. CDR3: CASSSGDVSYGYTF. In DNA form, the CDR3 reads TGTGCCAGCAGTTCAGGGGATGTGTCCTATGGCTACACCTTC.

This chain uses TRBV30 with TRBJ1-2; no definite D call. Trimming took off 4 bases at V and 0 bases at J, with 24 bases between the two ends. CDR3 length: 18 residues. Germline V gene data show CDR1 as GTSNPN and CDR2 as SVGIG (reference sequence). The CDR3, as DNA: TGTGCCTGGAATTCGCCGTGGGCCTTAACCCGAGCTAACTATGGCTACACCTTC. Its translation is CAWNSPWALTRANYGYTF.

The chain has TRBV14 and TRBJ1-2, with D possibly TRBD1 on 5 matching bases. Trimming took off 5 bases at V and 4 bases at J, with 17 bases between the two ends. The length of the CDR3 is 15 residues. From germline, CDR1 is SGHDN and CDR2 FVKESK. CDR3 protein: CASSFQGMSSYGYTF. The DNA of the CDR3 is TGTGCCAGCAGCTTTCAGGGCATGAGTAGCTATGGCTACACCTTC.

A few counts support this clone. The chain recombines TRBV27 with TRBJ2-7, with a weak D call TRBD1 (6 bases). Germline loops: CDR1 MNHEY, CDR2 SMNVEV (reference sequence). Trimming shortened V by 6 bases and J by 6 bases, and 15 bases separated the two germline ends. The CDR3 is 13 residues long. CDR3 sequence: CASRTQGWGEQYF. The CDR3 DNA reads TGTGCCAGCAGGACACAGGGTTGGGGCGAGCAGTACTTC.

The V gene is TRBV19, the J gene TRBJ2-7, with 10 nucleotides matching TRBD1. The trim removed 5 bases at V and 3 bases at J, leaving 13 bases unmatched. CDR3 length equals 17 residues. CDR1 LNHDA and CDR2 SQIVND come from the germline V gene (reference sequence). The CDR3 spells CASSRGSGRDRGYEQYF. As DNA, the CDR3 is TGTGCCAGTAGTCGGGGGAGTGGCCGGGACAGGGGCTACGAGCAGTACTTC.

The rearrangement uses TRBV25-1 and TRBJ2-3, with a possible D match to TRBD1 (6 bases). The CDR3 sequence is 13 residues long. The V end lost 6 bases, the J end lost 6 bases, and 13 bases lay between the germline ends. Germline values: CDR1 MGHDK, CDR2 SYGVNS. The CDR3 bases are TGTGCCAGCAGCCACAGGGCCGTTGATACGCAGTATTTT. Residues: CASSHRAVDTQYF.

This clone occurred once. The CDR3 loop reads CASDLDRGGTEAFF. The CDR3 DNA is TGTGCTAGTGACTTGGACAGGGGAGGAACTGAAGCTTTCTTT. The rearrangement links TRBV12-5 to TRBJ1-1; 9 positions match TRBD1. V gave up 7 bases and J gave up 5 bases; unmatched junction bases: 8. The CDR3 covers 14 residues. Per the germline V gene, CDR1 is LGHNT and CDR2 is FRNRAP.

To note about this clone: This CDR3 fails to terminate in the conserved phenylalanine or tryptophan, so it likely reflects a read error. It is unclear where the CDR3 begins or ends on the DNA, so no DNA is shown, and the CDR3 is as TCRdb lists it. The CDR3 protein is CASSVARLPYH. The chain uses TRBV9 and TRBJ2-7; the table calls TRBD2, which could not be checked here. The V gene's germline CDR1 is SGDLS and CDR2 YYNGEE. The CDR3 has 11 amino acids, counting both end residues.

In regard to this clone: The junction does not match germline at one end; this may be a read error. CDR3 nucleotide sequence: TGTGCCAGCTCAACACCAGAGGAGACCCAGTACTTC. It translates to CASSTPEETQYF. This chain uses TRBV18 with TRBJ2-5; D is ambiguous. The V gene's germline CDR1 is KGHSH and CDR2 LQKENI. The CDR3 length is 12 residues.

The sample holds a few counts of this clone. The genes are TRBV18 and TRBJ1-5; 12 nucleotides align to TRBD1. From germline, CDR1 is KGHSH and CDR2 LQKENI. The CDR3 has 15 residues. With 4 bases clipped from V and 7 bases from J, the junction kept 5 bases outside the gene matches. The CDR3 nucleotides read TGTGCCAGCTCACTGGGACAGGGGGCGAGGCAGCCCCAGCATTTT. It encodes CASSLGQGARQPQHF.

This clone was detected a few times. V is TRBV7-2 and J is TRBJ2-7; D is uncertain. V dropped 1 base and J dropped 1 base, with 5 bases sitting between them. The V gene's germline CDR1 is SGHTA and CDR2 FQGNSA. This CDR3 has 13 amino acids. The CDR3 is CASSLEQSYEQYF. The CDR3 coding sequence is TGTGCCAGCAGCTTAGAACAGTCCTACGAGCAGTACTTC. Complete variable domain (other parts from reference TRBV7-2 and TRBJ2-7): GAGVSQSPSNKVTEKGKDVELRCDPISGHTALYWYRQSLGQGLEFLIYFQGNSAPDKSGLPSDRFSAERTGGSVSTLTIQRTQQEDSAVYLCASSLEQSYEQYFGPGTRLTVT.

The chain joins TRBV3-1 (or the pseudogene TRBV3-2) to TRBJ1-6; 8 positions match TRBD1. This CDR3 is 14 amino acids long. V was clipped by 3 bases and J by 9 bases; unmatched bases: 4. Germline V gene data show CDR1 as LGHDT and CDR2 as YNNKEL (reference sequence). The DNA of the CDR3 is TGTGCCAGCAGCCAGACAGGGGTGGCTTCACCCCTCCACTTT. Translated, it gives CASSQTGVASPLHF.

V and J are TRBV7-2 and TRBJ2-5; TRBD2 is a possible D gene (6 bases). Germline V lookup: CDR1 SGHTA, CDR2 FQGNSA. Trimming took 1 base from V and 1 from J, leaving 13 bases between them. The CDR3 spans 16 residues. The CDR3 bases are TGTGCCAGCAGCTTAGTCTTACGGGGACTCCAAGAGACCCAGTACTTC. This gives the protein CASSLVLRGLQETQYF.

This chain uses TRBV4-3 with TRBJ1-4; TRBD1 aligns across 7 bases. Trimming cost V 1 base and J 2 bases; bases outside gene matches: 4. This CDR3 has 16 residues. The germline CDR1 and CDR2 sequences are LGHNA and YSLEER. CDR3 residues: CASSQGLQGTNEKLFF. The CDR3 bases are TGCGCCAGCAGCCAAGGTCTACAGGGGACTAATGAAAAACTGTTTTTT.

This sequence joins TRBV11-2 and TRBJ2-6, with a tentative D call TRBD2 (6 bases). Trimming removed 10 bases at V and 8 bases at J, with 18 bases between. The CDR3 is 14 residues long. CDR1 is SGHAT, CDR2 FQNNGV, per germline. The DNA of the CDR3 is TGTGCCACTGGGGGAGGCGGGGCCCCCAACGTCCTGACTTTC. Its translation: CATGGGGAPNVLTF.

This chain connects TRBV11-3 to TRBJ1-1, with a weak D call TRBD1 (5 bases). This CDR3 has 12 amino acids. CDR1 SGHNT and CDR2 YENEEA come from the germline V gene. Trimming took 1 base from V and 7 from J, leaving 7 bases between them. For the CDR3, the DNA is TGTGCCAGCAGCTTAGCGCAGGGTGAAGCTTTCTTT. Encoded protein: CASSLAQGEAFF.

The chain is built from TRBV29-1 and TRBJ2-5, with 7 nucleotides matching TRBD2. The CDR3 is 13 residues long. V dropped 4 bases and J dropped 5; count of bases not matched to a gene: 7. The V gene's germline CDR1 is SQVTM and CDR2 ANQGSEA. CDR3 DNA sequence: TGCAGCGTTGGTGGGGCAGCGGGGGAGACCCAGTACTTC. Translating it yields CSVGGAAGETQYF.

The chain combines TRBV6-5 with TRBJ1-5, with D perhaps matching TRBD1 (5 bases). CDR1 is MNHEY and CDR2 is SVGAGI in the germline V gene. The CDR3 contains 15 residues. Trimming removed 6 bases from V and 7 bases from J, with 19 bases in between. The CDR3 sequence is CASRTFRDGGQPQHF. CDR3 DNA sequence: TGTGCCAGCAGGACATTCCGGGACGGGGGGCAGCCCCAGCATTTT.

The chain joins TRBV2 to TRBJ1-4; no clear D. Germline V gene lookup returns CDR1 SNHLY and CDR2 FYNNEI. Trimming left V 8 bases short and J 6 bases short, with 10 bases between. The CDR3 length is 12 residues. CDR3: CASQITDEKLFF. The CDR3 nucleotides are TGTGCCAGCCAAATAACAGATGAAAAACTGTTTTTT.

CDR3 bases: TGTGCCAGCAGCCCTCTAGCGCAAGGTAAGAGTGAGCAGTTCTTC. It codes for CASSPLAQGKSEQFF. The gene calls are TRBV3-1 (or the pseudogene TRBV3-2) and TRBJ2-1, with a possible D match to TRBD2 (6 bases). Germline V gene data show CDR1 as LGHDT and CDR2 as YNNKEL (reference sequence). The CDR3 has 15 residues. The V end lost 4 bases, the J end lost 9 bases, and 19 bases lay between the germline ends.

V usage is TRBV5-1 and J usage is TRBJ2-2, with TRBD1 matching over 7 bases. V lost 8 bases to trimming and J lost 6 bases; unmatched junction nucleotides: 1. This CDR3 comprises 11 residues. The V gene's germline CDR1 is SGHRS and CDR2 YFSETQ. The CDR3, as DNA: TGCGCCAGTCAGGGGGCCGGGGAGCTGTTTTTT. Translated: CASQGAGELFF.

There are a few counts of this clone. This rearrangement joins TRBV11-3 to TRBJ1-6; D is possibly TRBD1 (6 bases). CDR3 length equals 16 residues. Per germline, CDR1 SGHNT and CDR2 YENEEA. Trimming cost V 1 base and J 5 bases, with 12 bases left between them. CDR3 DNA sequence: TGTGCCAGCAGCTTAGTCGGGACACCGGATAATTCACCCCTCCACTTT. This translates into CASSLVGTPDNSPLHF.